This is a list of T cell receptor beta chains from one sample in a study of shared clonotypes between healthy human individuals. Data came from immunoSEQ multiplex PCR; TCRdb stores just in-frame clones and leaves some out. The data contain hundreds of thousands of clones, roughly 95% of them singletons. Sequenced: naive CD8+ T cells sorted from blood. Every receptor here comes from a woman in her twenties or thirties in good health. CDR3s include the opening cysteine and the closing phenylalanine or tryptophan. D genes are given only for firm matches. Clone size is stated in some rows and not others, as once, few, many or a class when expanded.

size | D | J | V | DNA | CDR3
NA | NA | TRBJ2-7 | TRBV27 | TGTGCCAGCAGTTTTGGACAGACTAGCTACGAGCAGTACTTC | CASSFGQTSYEQYF
NA | NA | TRBJ1-1 | TRBV11-2 | TGTGCCAGCAGCTTACACACTGAAGCTTTCTTT | CASSLHTEAFF
NA | NA | TRBJ1-2 | TRBV15 | TGTGCCACCACCAGGGGTGTCGGCTATGGCTACACCTTC | CATTRGVGYGYTF
NA | TRBD2 | TRBJ2-1 | TRBV27 | TGTGCCAGCATACCCCTGGGAAGAACTAGCGGGAGGGCCGACAATGAGCAGTTCTTC | CASIPLGRTSGRADNEQFF
NA | NA | TRBJ2-7 | TRBV4-2 | TGTGCCAGCAGCCCGGACGGGTACGAGCAGTACTTC | CASSPDGYEQYF
NA | TRBD1 | TRBJ2-7 | TRBV7-9 | TGTGCCAGCAGCCACCCCGACAGGGGGAACTACGAGCAGTACTTC | CASSHPDRGNYEQYF
NA | NA | TRBJ2-3 | TRBV4-2 | TGTGCCAGCAGCCAAGATGAGAGCACAGATACGCAGTATTTT | CASSQDESTDTQYF
once | TRBD1 | TRBJ1-4 | TRBV27 | TGTGCCAGCAGTTTATCAGGGACAGGGAATGAAAAACTGTTTTTT | CASSLSGTGNEKLFF
NA | NA | TRBJ2-1 | TRBV27 | TGTGCCAGCAGTTTATCGGCCCCCAGCTCCTACAATGAGCAGTTCTTC | CASSLSAPSSYNEQFF
NA | NA | TRBJ2-3 | TRBV14 | TGTGCCAGCAGCCAAGCGCTCTCAGTTACAGATACGCAGTATTTT | CASSQALSVTDTQYF
NA | TRBD2 | TRBJ2-7 | TRBV27 | TGTGCCAGCAGTTACAAGGGACTAGCGGAATACGAGCAGTACTTC | CASSYKGLAEYEQYF
NA | TRBD2 | TRBJ2-1 | TRBV4-1 | TGCGCCAGCAGCCAATTCCTAGCGGGAGCCCCCTCCTACAATGAGCAGTTCTTC | CASSQFLAGAPSYNEQFF
once | NA | TRBJ2-7 | TRBV27 | TGTGCCAGCAGTTTATCGGGATCCCACGAGCAGTACTTC | CASSLSGSHEQYF
NA | NA | TRBJ1-5 | TRBV5-1 | TGCGCCAGCAGCTTGTATGAGGGAAATCAGCCCCAGCATTTT | CASSLYEGNQPQHF
once | NA | TRBJ2-7 | TRBV7-6 | TGTGCCAGCAGCTCGAGCAGCGGCCAGCCCTACGAGCAGTACTTC | CASSSSSGQPYEQYF
NA | NA | TRBJ2-7 | TRBV28 | TGTGCCAGCAGTTTGTACACAGGTCCCAACGAGCAGTACTTC | CASSLYTGPNEQYF
NA | TRBD2 | TRBJ2-3 | TRBV27 | TGTGCCAGCAACACCGGGACTAGCCGTTCAGATACGCAGTATTTT | CASNTGTSRSDTQYF
NA | NA | TRBJ2-6 | TRBV28 | TGTGCCAGCAGTTTCACAGTCATGAAGCCTGCCTCTGGGGCCAACGTCCTGACTTTC | CASSFTVMKPASGANVLTF
NA | NA | TRBJ1-2 | TRBV5-6 | TGTGCCAGCAGCTTGTTAGCGGGACAAAGTAACTATGGCTACACCTTC | CASSLLAGQSNYGYTF
NA | NA | TRBJ2-7 | TRBV4-2 | TGTGCCAGCAGCCAAGATGCCACCGGGACTTTCTCCTACGAGCAGTACTTC | CASSQDATGTFSYEQYF
NA | TRBD1 | TRBJ2-7 | TRBV28 | TGTGCCAGCAGACCCATCCGGGACAGGGTTGATGACGAGCAGTACTTC | CASRPIRDRVDDEQYF
NA | NA | TRBJ2-1 | TRBV28 | TGTGCCAGCAGTTTCCCTAGCATGACTAACAATGAGCAGTTCTTC | CASSFPSMTNNEQFF
NA | TRBD1 | TRBJ1-5 | TRBV10-3 | TGTGCCATCAGTGAGTACAGGGGCGATCAGCCCCAGCATTTT | CAISEYRGDQPQHF
NA | NA | TRBJ1-1 | TRBV5-6 | TGTGCCAGCAGCTTGTTCGAGGGTTTTGAAGCTTTCTTT | CASSLFEGFEAFF
once | TRBD2 | TRBJ2-7 | TRBV19 | TGTGCCAGTAGTATAGGACTAGCGGGATCACCAGTCTACGAGCAGTACTTC | CASSIGLAGSPVYEQYF
NA | TRBD1 | TRBJ1-2 | TRBV9 | TGTGCCAGCAGCATGGACAGGGAAGAGAATGGCTACACCTTC | CASSMDREENGYTF
NA | TRBD1 | TRBJ1-1 | TRBV9 | TGTGCCAGCAGCGTAGACCTACAGGGGAAGAACACTGAAGCTTTCTTT | CASSVDLQGKNTEAFF
NA | NA | TRBJ2-5 | TRBV15 | TGTGCCACCAGCGATGACTACGAAGAGACCCAGTACTTC | CATSDDYEETQYF
NA | TRBD2 | TRBJ2-1 | TRBV5-4 | TGTGCCAGCAGCTTGAGCGGGAGTTTCGATGAGCAGTTCTTC | CASSLSGSFDEQFF
NA | TRBD2 | TRBJ2-1 | TRBV27 | TGTGCCAGCTTCCTCTCGCCCGGGACTAGAATCAATGAGCAGTTCTTC | CASFLSPGTRINEQFF
NA | TRBD1 | TRBJ1-1 | TRBV28 | TGTGCCAGCAGTTATTGGACAGGTTCGAACACTGAAGCTTTCTTT | CASSYWTGSNTEAFF
NA | NA | TRBJ2-7 | TRBV10-2 | TGCGCCAGCAGCTCTGGTCACGGACCCTCCTACGAGCAGTACTTC | CASSSGHGPSYEQYF
NA | TRBD2 | TRBJ2-2 | TRBV19 | TGTGCCAGTACCGTACTAGCGGGAGTAGTGGCGAACACCGGGGAGCTGTTTTTT | CASTVLAGVVANTGELFF
few | NA | TRBJ1-5 | TRBV25-1 | TGTGCCAGCAGTGCGATGGAGCCCCAGCATTTT | CASSAMEPQHF
NA | NA | TRBJ2-1 | TRBV5-1 | TGCGCCAGCAGCTTGGATAGATACAATGAGCAGTTCTTC | CASSLDRYNEQFF
NA | TRBD2 | TRBJ2-5 | TRBV2 | TGTGCCAGCAGTACTAGCGGGGAGACCCAGTACTTC | CASSTSGETQYF
NA | TRBD1 | TRBJ1-4 | TRBV27 | TGTGCCAGCAGTGGCACCGGGACAGGTGGCGAAAAACTGTTTTTT | CASSGTGTGGEKLFF
NA | TRBD1 | TRBJ1-2 | TRBV6-5 | TGTGCCAGCAGCTGGGGACAGGACTATGGCTACACCTTC | CASSWGQDYGYTF
NA | TRBD2 | TRBJ2-5 | TRBV7-9 | TGTGCCAGCAGCCGGCCCGGGGGGTCGGAGACCCAGTACTTC | CASSRPGGSETQYF
NA | TRBD2 | TRBJ2-5 | TRBV5-4 | TGTGCCAGCAGACTGGGAGGGACTCAAGAGACCCAGTACTTC | CASRLGGTQETQYF
NA | TRBD1 | TRBJ1-1 | TRBV2 | TGTGCCAGCAGATGGGACAGCACTTTGAACACTGAAGCTTTCTTT | CASRWDSTLNTEAFF
NA | TRBD2 | TRBJ2-5 | TRBV4-1 | TGCGCCAGCAGCCAAGTCGATCGCGGGGGTTGGGTGGTGGCCCAGTACTTC | CASSQVDRGGWVVAQYF
NA | NA | TRBJ1-4 | TRBV13 | TGTGCCAGCAGAAACCAGGCCATCGGTACTAATGAAAAACTGTTTTTT | CASRNQAIGTNEKLFF
NA | TRBD1 | TRBJ1-3 | TRBV28 | TGTGCCAGCAGCCCCCGGGGACAGCTAGAATCCTCGAGAAACACCATATATTTT | CASSPRGQLESSRNTIYF
NA | TRBD1 | TRBJ2-7 | TRBV10-2 | TGCGCCAGCAGTGAGCCTAGGACAGGGATAAACGAGCAGTACTTC | CASSEPRTGINEQYF
NA | NA | TRBJ2-1 | TRBV29-1 | TGCAGCGTTCAGGGGTCATCCTACAATGAGCAGTTCTTC | CSVQGSSYNEQFF
NA | NA | TRBJ2-1 | TRBV13 | TGTGCCAGCAGCGGCCTAGGGGCGGGTGACCCTGTGCAGTTCTTC | CASSGLGAGDPVQFF
NA | NA | TRBJ2-7 | TRBV16 | TGTGCCAGCAGCCAATACCTGATAGGTTCCATCTACGAGCAGTACTTC | CASSQYLIGSIYEQYF
NA | NA | TRBJ1-2 | TRBV11-2 | TGTGCCAGCAGCTTAGAGGTGGGGCCCAACTATGGCTACACCTTC | CASSLEVGPNYGYTF
NA | TRBD2 | TRBJ2-7 | TRBV28 | TGTGCCAGCAGCCAAGCGGGAGAGGGTTTCGAGCAGTACTTC | CASSQAGEGFEQYF